This passage covers 12 T cell receptor beta chains from one sample sequenced in a study of blood T cell repertoires in COVID-19. Repertoires were generated with immunoSEQ multiplex PCR, while TCRdb's copy carries only in-frame clones and drops some. The sample carries some 120,000 clones, 79% recorded once. The sequenced sample consisted of peripheral blood. All receptors derive from a middle-aged man with active or convalescent COVID-19.

The chain joins TRBV11-2 to TRBJ1-2, with D possibly being TRBD1 (6 bases). Germline V gives CDR1 SGHAT, CDR2 FQNNGV. The CDR3 contains 15 residues. Trimming removed 1 base from V and 4 bases from J, with 13 bases in between. CDR3 amino acids: CASSLGPGAGYGYTF. The CDR3 coding sequence is TGTGCCAGCAGCTTAGGGCCAGGGGCGGGCTATGGCTACACCTTC.

A word on this clone: It may be a read error: a sequence one base away is much more abundant. The rearrangement uses TRBV7-8 and TRBJ2-7; TRBD1 aligns across 8 bases. The CDR3 is 14 residues long. Trimming took 1 base from V and 2 from J; bases not matched to a gene: 1. The germline V gene encodes CDR1 SGHVS and CDR2 FQNEAQ. CDR3 residues: CASSLGTGTYEQYF. The CDR3 DNA sequence: TGTGCCAGCAGCTTAGGGACAGGGACCTACGAGCAGTACTTC.

V and J are TRBV3-1 (or the pseudogene TRBV3-2) and TRBJ1-3; 7 bases agree with TRBD1. CDR3 size: 14 residues. CDR1 is LGHDT and CDR2 is YNNKEL in the germline V gene (reference sequence). The J segment lost 4 bases and the V segment lost 4 bases, leaving 4 bases of the junction unmatched. The CDR3 sequence: CASSLGTAGNTIYF. CDR3 bases: TGTGCCAGCAGCCTCGGGACAGCCGGAAACACCATATATTTT.

The chain uses TRBV30 and TRBJ2-7; TRBD1 aligns across 8 bases. The CDR3 is made up of 11 amino acids. Trimming at V came to 4 bases and at J to 6 bases, leaving 2 bases not matched to a gene. Germline V gene data show CDR1 as GTSNPN and CDR2 as SVGIG (reference sequence). This CDR3 is CAWTTGVEQYF. Written as DNA, the CDR3 is TGTGCCTGGACGACAGGGGTCGAGCAGTACTTC.

V is TRBV4-2 and J is TRBJ2-2; 12 nucleotides agree with TRBD2. V shed 2 bases, J shed 7 bases, and the junction held 11 bases outside the gene matches. Per germline, CDR1 LGHNA and CDR2 YNFKEQ. The CDR3 has 18 residues. CDR3 DNA: TGTGCCAGCAGCCAAAAACCTAGCGGGAGGGCCTTTGACGGGGAGCTGTTTTTT. Translated, it gives CASSQKPSGRAFDGELFF.

J is TRBJ1-4 and V is TRBV7-9; possibly TRBD1 for D (6 bases). Trimming took off 3 bases at V and 6 bases at J, with 11 bases between the two ends. The germline V gene encodes CDR1 SEHNR and CDR2 FQNEAQ (reference sequence). The CDR3 consists of 14 residues. The CDR3, as DNA: TGTGCCAGCAGCTTGGGAGGGGGGGATGAAAAACTGTTTTTT. Its translation: CASSLGGGDEKLFF.

This rearrangement joins TRBV3-1 (or the pseudogene TRBV3-2) to TRBJ1-1, with a weak D call TRBD1 (6 bases). Germline values: CDR1 LGHDT, CDR2 YNNKEL (reference sequence). The CDR3 contains 16 residues. Deletions cut 0 bases from V and 1 base from J, with 12 bases between. The CDR3 DNA reads TGTGCCAGCAGCCAAGAGACAGGAGCCTGGAACACTGAAGCTTTCTTT. The encoded protein is CASSQETGAWNTEAFF.

The chain is built from TRBV6-6 and TRBJ1-5, with D possibly being TRBD1 (5 bases). Germline loops: CDR1 MNHNY, CDR2 SVGAGI (reference sequence). The V gene lost 6 bases and the J gene lost 1 base, with 13 bases spanning the gap. The CDR3 runs 15 residues. The CDR3 DNA reads TGTGCCAGCAGAGCAGGGATGGAGAGCAATCAGCCCCAGCATTTT. Amino acid sequence: CASRAGMESNQPQHF.

V usage is TRBV5-8 and J usage is TRBJ1-3, with TRBD1 as a possible D gene (6 bases). Germline V gene data show CDR1 as SGHTS and CDR2 as YDEGEE. The V end lost 4 bases, the J end lost 0 bases, and 11 bases lay between the germline ends. The CDR3 is 15 amino acids. The chain's CDR3 is CASSDGQSSGNTIYF. DNA of the CDR3: TGTGCCAGCAGCGATGGACAGAGCTCTGGAAACACCATATATTTT.

This clone was seen many times. The chain joins TRBV6-5 to TRBJ1-3, with 8 bases identical to TRBD1. CDR3 length: 13 residues. The V segment lost 6 bases and the J segment 4 bases; nucleotides outside the gene matches: 2. Germline CDR1 and CDR2: MNHEY and SVGAGI. CDR3 nucleotide sequence: TGTGCCAGCAGCCGGGACAGGGGAAACACCATATATTTT. The encoded protein is CASSRDRGNTIYF.

V is TRBV27 and J is TRBJ2-3; 13 bases align to TRBD2. The CDR3 is 16 residues long. Trimming took 5 bases from V and 3 from J; bases not matched to a gene: 5. Germline loops: CDR1 MNHEY, CDR2 SMNVEV (reference sequence). The CDR3 is CASSPRLAGGTDTQYF. The CDR3 nucleotides are TGTGCCAGCAGTCCTCGACTAGCGGGGGGAACAGATACGCAGTATTTT.

The V gene is TRBV27, the J gene TRBJ2-1, with a weak D call TRBD1 (5 bases). The ends were cut back, 7 bases at V and 2 bases at J, with 18 bases in the middle. The CDR3 consists of 16 residues. CDR1 MNHEY and CDR2 SMNVEV come from the germline V gene (reference sequence). CDR3 nucleotides: TGTGCCAGCACGCATAATTCAGGGTTACCCTACAATGAGCAGTTCTTC. It is translated as CASTHNSGLPYNEQFF.